The rows below give T cell receptor beta chains drawn from one sample of a study of blood T cells in healthy people across ages. TCRdb re-derived calls from the 5' RACE reads in MiXCR, one entry per CDR3 protein. Of about a million distinct CDR3 sequences in the sample, 45% to 60% were seen once. Input material: blood. Receptor source: a woman in her sixties or seventies in good health. CDR3s include the opening cysteine and the closing phenylalanine or tryptophan. D genes are given only for firm matches. Not all rows give a size; the values are once, few, many and, for expanded clones, a class.

cdr3_nt,cdr3_aa,v_call,cdr3_length,j_call,clone_size,d_call
TGTGCCAGCAGTTTCCCGCCTGACAGGGGCGGTCAGCCCCAGCATTTT,CASSFPPDRGGQPQHF,TRBV12-3/TRBV12-4,16,TRBJ1-5,NA,TRBD1
TGCAGTGCTAGACATAGCGGGATCCATTACAATGAGCAGTTCTTC,CSARHSGIHYNEQFF,TRBV20-1,15,TRBJ2-1,few,TRBD2
TGTGCCACGAGACAGCGGGATTCCTACGAGCAGTACTTC,CATRQRDSYEQYF,TRBV6-5,13,TRBJ2-7,NA,TRBD2
TGTGCCAGCAGCGAACGGGGGGGCATCGCCTACGAGCAGTACTTC,CASSERGGIAYEQYF,TRBV2,15,TRBJ2-7,NA,TRBD2
TGTGCCAGCAGCCAAGCCGGACAGGGTATCTCCGAGCAGTACTTC,CASSQAGQGISEQYF,TRBV3-1,15,TRBJ2-7,once,TRBD1
TGCGCCAGCAGCTTCGCAGATTCGTACAATGAGCAGTTCTTC,CASSFADSYNEQFF,TRBV5-1,14,TRBJ2-1,NA,NA
TGTGCCAGCAGTGAATGGTCAGCACAGGGCACCTCCTACGAGCAGTACTTC,CASSEWSAQGTSYEQYF,TRBV2,17,TRBJ2-7,NA,NA
TGTGCCAGCAGCCAAGTACTTAACTCCTACGAGCAGTACTTC,CASSQVLNSYEQYF,TRBV14,14,TRBJ2-7,few,NA
TGTGCCAGCCGGACTAGCCTATCCTACGAGCAGTACTTC,CASRTSLSYEQYF,TRBV28,13,TRBJ2-7,NA,TRBD2
TGTGCCAGCAGTGAAGGTCTAGGGTCCTACGAGCAGTACTTC,CASSEGLGSYEQYF,TRBV6-1,14,TRBJ2-7,NA,NA
TGTGCCAGCAGCGTCCAAGCGGGAGCGTCCTACGAGCAGTACTTC,CASSVQAGASYEQYF,TRBV9,15,TRBJ2-7,few,TRBD2
TGTGCCAGCAGCTTAGCGCTACGTAATGAAAAACTGTTTTTT,CASSLALRNEKLFF,TRBV7-2,14,TRBJ1-4,NA,NA
TGTGCCAGCAGCCCACGCGGGGAGAGTAGCACAGATACGCAGTATTTT,CASSPRGESSTDTQYF,TRBV9,16,TRBJ2-3,NA,NA
TGCAGCGTTGTACGGCCAGGCACAGATACGCAGTATTTT,CSVVRPGTDTQYF,TRBV29-1,13,TRBJ2-3,many,NA
TGCAGTGCCCTCTCAGGGGGAGAGACCCAGTACTTC,CSALSGGETQYF,TRBV20-1,12,TRBJ2-5,few,TRBD1
TGTGCCAGCAGTTACTCCGCACTAGCGGGAGTAAATGAGCAGTTCTTC,CASSYSALAGVNEQFF,TRBV6-6,16,TRBJ2-1,few,TRBD2
TGTGCCAGCAGTTACAACGCGCTAACGTACAATGAGCAGTACTTC,CASSYNALTYNEQYF,TRBV6-5,15,TRBJ2-7,NA,NA
TGTGCCAGCAGATTGAGCTCCTATAATTCACCCCTCCACTTT,CASRLSSYNSPLHF,TRBV28,14,TRBJ1-6,few,NA
TGTGCCATCAGTGAGTCCCCAGGGGTCTCCTACGAGCAGTACTTC,CAISESPGVSYEQYF,TRBV10-3,15,TRBJ2-7,NA,NA
TGTGCCAGCAGCCGAACCAGGGTGGACGAGCAGTACTTC,CASSRTRVDEQYF,TRBV3-1,13,TRBJ2-7,NA,NA
TGTGCCAGCAGCCAAGAAACACCCGGGAGTTTTTACGAGCAGTACTTC,CASSQETPGSFYEQYF,TRBV3-1,16,TRBJ2-7,NA,NA
TGTGCCATAGGGGTCTCCGGGGAGCAGTTCTTC,CAIGVSGEQFF,TRBV10-3,11,TRBJ2-1,NA,NA
TGCGCCAGCAGCTTGGCGACTAGCGGGACTCGCGAGCAGTACTTC,CASSLATSGTREQYF,TRBV5-1,15,TRBJ2-7,NA,TRBD2
TGCGCCAGCAGCCAAGAGGACAGTTGGGAAAAACTGTTTTTT,CASSQEDSWEKLFF,TRBV4-1,14,TRBJ1-4,NA,NA
TGTGCCAGCAGCTTAGGAGGGGTGATGTACCAAGAGACCCAGTACTTC,CASSLGGVMYQETQYF,TRBV5-6,16,TRBJ2-5,few,NA
TGTGCCAGCAGCTTATCTGGGGGGGAGGCCCCCCTTGGACTGTTTTTT,CASSLSGGEAPLGLFF,TRBV11-2,16,TRBJ1-4,NA,NA
TGTGCCAGTAGCTTGATGGGTCTAGCGGGAGTCCGACAAGAGACCCAGTACTTC,CASSLMGLAGVRQETQYF,TRBV5-8,18,TRBJ2-5,NA,TRBD2
TGTGCCAGCAGTCCCTCACCGGGATCTAGCCTGGAGACCCAGTACTTC,CASSPSPGSSLETQYF,TRBV6-5,16,TRBJ2-5,few,NA
TGCGCCAGCAACTTGGTAGGGGGCGCCGGTATCTATGGCTACACCTTC,CASNLVGGAGIYGYTF,TRBV5-1,16,TRBJ1-2,NA,TRBD1